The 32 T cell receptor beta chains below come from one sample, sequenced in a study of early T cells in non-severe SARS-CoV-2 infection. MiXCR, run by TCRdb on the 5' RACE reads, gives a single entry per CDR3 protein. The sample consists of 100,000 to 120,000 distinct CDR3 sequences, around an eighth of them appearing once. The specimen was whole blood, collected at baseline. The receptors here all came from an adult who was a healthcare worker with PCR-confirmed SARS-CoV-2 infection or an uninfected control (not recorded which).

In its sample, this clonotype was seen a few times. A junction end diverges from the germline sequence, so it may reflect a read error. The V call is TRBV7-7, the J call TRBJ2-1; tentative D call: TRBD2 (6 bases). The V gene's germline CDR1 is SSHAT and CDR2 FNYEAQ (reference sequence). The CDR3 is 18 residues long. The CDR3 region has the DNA TGTGCTAGCAGCCTTAAAAGGGTCCGGACTACTACAGACAATGAGCAGTTCTTC. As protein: CASSLKRVRTTTDNEQFF. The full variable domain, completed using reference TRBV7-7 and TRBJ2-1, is GAGVSQSPRYKVTKRGQDVTLRCDPISSHATLYWYQQALGQGPEFLTYFNYEAQPDKSGLPSDRFSAERPEGSISTLTIQRTEQRDSAMYRCASSLKRVRTTTDNEQFFGPGTRLTVL.

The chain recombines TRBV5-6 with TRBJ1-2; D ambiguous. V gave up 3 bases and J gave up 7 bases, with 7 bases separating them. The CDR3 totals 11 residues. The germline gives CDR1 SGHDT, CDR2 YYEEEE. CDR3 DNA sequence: TGTGCCAGCAGCTGGGGAGCTGGCTACACCTTC. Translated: CASSWGAGYTF.

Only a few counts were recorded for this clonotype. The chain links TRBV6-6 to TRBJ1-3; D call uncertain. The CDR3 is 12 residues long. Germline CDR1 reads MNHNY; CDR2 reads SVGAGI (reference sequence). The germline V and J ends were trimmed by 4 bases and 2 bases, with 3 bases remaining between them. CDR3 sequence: CASSSAGNTIYF. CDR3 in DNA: TGTGCCAGCAGTTCCGCTGGAAACACCATATATTTT.

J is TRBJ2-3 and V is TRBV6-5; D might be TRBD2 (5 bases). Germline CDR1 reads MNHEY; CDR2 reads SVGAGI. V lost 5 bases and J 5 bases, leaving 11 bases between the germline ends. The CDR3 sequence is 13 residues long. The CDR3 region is CASSPRREDTQYF. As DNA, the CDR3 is TGTGCCAGCAGTCCCCGCCGGGAAGATACGCAGTATTTT.

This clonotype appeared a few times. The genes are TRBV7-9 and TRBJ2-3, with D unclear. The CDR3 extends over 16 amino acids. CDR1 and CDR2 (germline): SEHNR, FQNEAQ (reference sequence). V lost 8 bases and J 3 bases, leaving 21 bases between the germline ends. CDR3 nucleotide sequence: TGTGCCAGCTCCCCCCCCCCGGCGAGCGTAACAGATACGCAGTATTTT. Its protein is CASSPPPASVTDTQYF.

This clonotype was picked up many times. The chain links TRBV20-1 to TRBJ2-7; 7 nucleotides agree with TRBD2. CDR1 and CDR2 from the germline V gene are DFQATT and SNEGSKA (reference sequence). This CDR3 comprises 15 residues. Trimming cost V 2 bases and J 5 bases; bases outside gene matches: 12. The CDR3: CSARLASGPIDEQYF. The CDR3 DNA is TGCAGTGCTAGATTGGCTAGCGGCCCGATAGACGAGCAGTACTTC.

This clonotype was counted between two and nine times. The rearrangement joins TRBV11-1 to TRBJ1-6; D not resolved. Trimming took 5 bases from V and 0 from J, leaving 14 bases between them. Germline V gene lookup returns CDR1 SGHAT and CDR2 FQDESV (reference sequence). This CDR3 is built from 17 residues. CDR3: CASSPWTPSSYNSPLHF. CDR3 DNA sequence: TGTGCCAGCAGCCCGTGGACGCCCAGCTCCTATAATTCACCCCTCCACTTT.

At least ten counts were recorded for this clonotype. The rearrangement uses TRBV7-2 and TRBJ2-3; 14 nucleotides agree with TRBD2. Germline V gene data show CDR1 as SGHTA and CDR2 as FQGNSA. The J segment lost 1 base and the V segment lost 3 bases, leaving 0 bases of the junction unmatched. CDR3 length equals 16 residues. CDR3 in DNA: TGTGCCAGCAGCTTGGGACTAGCGGGAGGCACAGATACGCAGTATTTT. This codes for CASSLGLAGGTDTQYF. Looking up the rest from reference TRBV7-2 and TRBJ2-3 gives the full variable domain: GAGVSQSPSNKVTEKGKDVELRCDPISGHTALYWYRQSLGQGLEFLIYFQGNSAPDKSGLPSDRFSAERTGGSVSTLTIQRTQQEDSAVYLCASSLGLAGGTDTQYFGPGTRLTVL.

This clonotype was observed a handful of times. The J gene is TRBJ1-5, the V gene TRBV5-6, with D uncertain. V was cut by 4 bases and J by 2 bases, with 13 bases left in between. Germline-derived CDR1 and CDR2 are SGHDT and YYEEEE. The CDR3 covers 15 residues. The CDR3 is CASSLGPLGNQPQHF. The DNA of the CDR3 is TGTGCCAGCAGCCTCGGTCCCCTGGGCAATCAGCCCCAGCATTTT.

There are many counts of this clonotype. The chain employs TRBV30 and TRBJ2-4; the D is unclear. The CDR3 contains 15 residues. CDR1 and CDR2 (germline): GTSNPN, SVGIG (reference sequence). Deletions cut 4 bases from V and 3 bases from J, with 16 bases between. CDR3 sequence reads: CAWNDPRSGKNIQYF. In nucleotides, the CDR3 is TGTGCCTGGAATGACCCCCGCTCCGGCAAAAACATTCAGTACTTC.

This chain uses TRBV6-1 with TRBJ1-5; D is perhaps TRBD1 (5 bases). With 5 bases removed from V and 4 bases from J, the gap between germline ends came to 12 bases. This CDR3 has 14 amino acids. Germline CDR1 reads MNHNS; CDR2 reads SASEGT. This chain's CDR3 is CASSFTQGNQPQHF. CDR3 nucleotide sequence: TGTGCCAGCAGTTTCACTCAGGGTAATCAGCCCCAGCATTTT.

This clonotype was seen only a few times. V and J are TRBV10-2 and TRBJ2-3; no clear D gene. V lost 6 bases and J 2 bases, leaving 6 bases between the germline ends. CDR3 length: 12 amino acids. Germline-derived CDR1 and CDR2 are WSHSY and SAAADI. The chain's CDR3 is CASRASTDTQYF. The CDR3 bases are TGCGCCAGCAGGGCCTCCACAGATACGCAGTATTTT.

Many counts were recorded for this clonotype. The CDR3 region has the DNA TGTGCCAGCACCTTCCTCCTGGGGGGGGGCCGAGATGAGCAGTTCTTC. Residues: CASTFLLGGGRDEQFF. V usage is TRBV6-1 and J usage is TRBJ2-1; D may be TRBD2 (7 bases). Germline V gene sequence: CDR1 MNHNS, CDR2 SASEGT. There are 16 residues in the CDR3. V dropped 7 bases and J dropped 8 bases, with 24 bases sitting between them.

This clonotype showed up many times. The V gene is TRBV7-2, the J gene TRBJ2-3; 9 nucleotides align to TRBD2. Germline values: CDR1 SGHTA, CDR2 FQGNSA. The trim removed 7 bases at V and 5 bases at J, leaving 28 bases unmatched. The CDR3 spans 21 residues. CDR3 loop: CASTLFLAGSSSTPGGDTQYF. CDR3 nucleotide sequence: TGTGCCAGCACCCTGTTCCTAGCGGGGAGCTCATCTACCCCGGGTGGAGATACGCAGTATTTT.

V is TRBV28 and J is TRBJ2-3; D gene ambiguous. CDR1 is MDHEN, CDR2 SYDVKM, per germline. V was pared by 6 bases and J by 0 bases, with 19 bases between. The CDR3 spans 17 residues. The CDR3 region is CASSYLIWAESTDTQYF. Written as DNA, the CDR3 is TGTGCCAGCAGCTATCTCATTTGGGCAGAGAGCACAGATACGCAGTATTTT.

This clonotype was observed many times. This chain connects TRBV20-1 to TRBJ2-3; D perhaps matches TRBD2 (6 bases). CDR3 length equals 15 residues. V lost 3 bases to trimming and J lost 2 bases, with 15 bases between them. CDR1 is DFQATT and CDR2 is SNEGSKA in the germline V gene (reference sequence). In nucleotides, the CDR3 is TGCAGTGCTAGGGACTTAGCGGTACACACAGATACGCAGTATTTT. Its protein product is CSARDLAVHTDTQYF.

The CDR3 bases are TGCAGCGTTGAAAGTGGACCGGGGACCCAGTACTTC. As protein: CSVESGPGTQYF. V gene TRBV29-1 combines with J gene TRBJ2-5; D is unclear. V lost 2 bases, J lost 7 bases, and 11 bases lay in between. The CDR3 spans 12 residues. Looked up from germline, CDR1 is SQVTM and CDR2 is ANQGSEA. The variable domain in full, with the rest retrieved from reference TRBV29-1 and TRBJ2-5, is SAVISQKPSRDICQRGTSLTIQCQVDSQVTMMFWYRQQPGQSLTLIATANQGSEATYESGFVIDKFPISRPNLTFSTLTVSNMSPEDSSIYLCSVESGPGTQYFGPGTRLLVL.

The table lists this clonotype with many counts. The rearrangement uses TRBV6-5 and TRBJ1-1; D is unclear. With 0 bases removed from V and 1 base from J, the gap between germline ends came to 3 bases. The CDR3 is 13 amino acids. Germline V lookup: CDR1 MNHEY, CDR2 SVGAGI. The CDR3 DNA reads TGTGCCAGCAGTTACTCAGAGAACACTGAAGCTTTCTTT. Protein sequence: CASSYSENTEAFF.

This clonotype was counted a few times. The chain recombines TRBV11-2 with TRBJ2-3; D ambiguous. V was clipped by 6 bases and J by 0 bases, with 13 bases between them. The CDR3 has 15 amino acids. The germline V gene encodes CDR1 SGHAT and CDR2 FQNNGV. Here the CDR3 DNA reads TGTGCCAGCAGGCCAATTCACATAAGCACAGATACGCAGTATTTT. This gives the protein CASRPIHISTDTQYF.

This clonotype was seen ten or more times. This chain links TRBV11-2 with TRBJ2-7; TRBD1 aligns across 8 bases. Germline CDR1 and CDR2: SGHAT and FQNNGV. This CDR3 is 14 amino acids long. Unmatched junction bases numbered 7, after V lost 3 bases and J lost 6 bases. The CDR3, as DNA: TGTGCCAGCAGCTTTTACGCAGGGGGCCGCGAGCAGTACTTC. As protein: CASSFYAGGREQYF.

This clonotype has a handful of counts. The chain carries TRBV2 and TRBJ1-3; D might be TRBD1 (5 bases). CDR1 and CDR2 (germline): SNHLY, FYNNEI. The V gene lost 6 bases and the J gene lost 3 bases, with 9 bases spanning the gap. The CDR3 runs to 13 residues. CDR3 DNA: TGTGCCAGCAGAGGGGATTTTGGAAACACCATATATTTT. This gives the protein CASRGDFGNTIYF. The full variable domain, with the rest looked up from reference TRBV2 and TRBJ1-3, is EPEVTQTPSHQVTQMGQEVILRCVPISNHLYFYWYRQILGQKVEFLVSFYNNEISEKSEIFDDQFSVERPDGSNFTLKIRSTKLEDSAMYFCASRGDFGNTIYFGEGSWLTVV.

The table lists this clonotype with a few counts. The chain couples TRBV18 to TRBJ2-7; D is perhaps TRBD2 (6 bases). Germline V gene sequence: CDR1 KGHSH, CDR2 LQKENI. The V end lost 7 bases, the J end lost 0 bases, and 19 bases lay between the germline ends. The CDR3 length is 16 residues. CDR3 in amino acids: CASYRPGDRNSYEQYF. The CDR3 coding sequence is TGTGCCAGCTATAGGCCGGGGGATCGTAACTCCTACGAGCAGTACTTC. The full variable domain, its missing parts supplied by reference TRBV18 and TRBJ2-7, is NAGVMQNPRHLVRRRGQEARLRCSPMKGHSHVYWYRQLPEEGLKFMVYLQKENIIDESGMPKERFSAEFPKEGPSILRIQQVVRGDSAAYFCASYRPGDRNSYEQYFGPGTRLTVT.

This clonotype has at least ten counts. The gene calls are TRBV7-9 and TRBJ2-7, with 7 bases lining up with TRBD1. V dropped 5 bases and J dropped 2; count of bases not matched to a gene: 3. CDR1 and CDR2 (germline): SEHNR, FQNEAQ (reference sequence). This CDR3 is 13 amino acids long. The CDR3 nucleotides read TGTGCCAGCAGCCCGACAGGGACCTACGAGCAGTACTTC. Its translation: CASSPTGTYEQYF.

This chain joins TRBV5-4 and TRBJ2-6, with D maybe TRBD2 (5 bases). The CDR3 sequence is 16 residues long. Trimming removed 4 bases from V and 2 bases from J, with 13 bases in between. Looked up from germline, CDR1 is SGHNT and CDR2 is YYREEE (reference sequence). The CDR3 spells CASSGFLAAGANVLTF. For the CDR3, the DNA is TGTGCCAGCAGCGGATTCCTAGCAGCTGGGGCCAACGTCCTGACTTTC.

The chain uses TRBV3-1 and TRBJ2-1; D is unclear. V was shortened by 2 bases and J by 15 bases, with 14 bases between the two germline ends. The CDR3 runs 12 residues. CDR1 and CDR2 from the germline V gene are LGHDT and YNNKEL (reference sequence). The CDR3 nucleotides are TGTGCCAGCAGCCAATCGGAGTCACCGCGGTTCTTC. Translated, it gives CASSQSESPRFF.

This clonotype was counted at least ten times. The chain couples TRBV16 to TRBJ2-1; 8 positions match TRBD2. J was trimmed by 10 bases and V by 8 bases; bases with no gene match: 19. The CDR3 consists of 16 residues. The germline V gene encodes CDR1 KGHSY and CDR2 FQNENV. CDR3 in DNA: TGTGCCAGCGGATCCATAGCGGGACCGGCCCCAGGGGAGCAGTTCTTC. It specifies CASGSIAGPAPGEQFF.

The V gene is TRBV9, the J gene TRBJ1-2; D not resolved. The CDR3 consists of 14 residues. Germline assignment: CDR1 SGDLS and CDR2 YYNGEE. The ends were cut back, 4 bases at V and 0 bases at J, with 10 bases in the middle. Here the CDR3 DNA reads TGTGCCAGCAGCCCTCGACTGACTAACTATGGCTACACCTTC. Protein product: CASSPRLTNYGYTF.

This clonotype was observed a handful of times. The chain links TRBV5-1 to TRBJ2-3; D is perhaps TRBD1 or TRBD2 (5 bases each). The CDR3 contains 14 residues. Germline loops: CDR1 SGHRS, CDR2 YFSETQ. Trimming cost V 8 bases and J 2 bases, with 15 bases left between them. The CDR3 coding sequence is TGCGCCAGTACCGGGACCTACTTCACAGATACGCAGTATTTT. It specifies CASTGTYFTDTQYF.

The CDR3: CASSVGAQGTRVEQYF. The CDR3 region has the DNA TGTGCCAGCAGCGTAGGAGCGCAGGGGACGAGAGTCGAGCAGTACTTC. J is TRBJ2-7 and V is TRBV9; D is possibly TRBD1 (6 bases). The CDR3 loop spans 16 amino acids. Germline assignment: CDR1 SGDLS and CDR2 YYNGEE. V dropped 0 bases and J dropped 6 bases, with 19 bases sitting between them.

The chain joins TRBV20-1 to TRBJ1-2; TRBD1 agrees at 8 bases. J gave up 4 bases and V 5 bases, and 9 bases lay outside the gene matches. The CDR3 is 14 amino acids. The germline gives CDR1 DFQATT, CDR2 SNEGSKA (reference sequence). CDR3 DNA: TGCAGTGCTCGGGCCAGGGGGCGCACCTATGGCTACACCTTC. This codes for CSARARGRTYGYTF.

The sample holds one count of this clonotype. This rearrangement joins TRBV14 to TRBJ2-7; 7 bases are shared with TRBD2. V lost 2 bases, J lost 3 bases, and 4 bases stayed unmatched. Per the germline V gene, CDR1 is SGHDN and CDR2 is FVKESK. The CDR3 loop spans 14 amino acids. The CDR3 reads CASSQTGRNYEQYF. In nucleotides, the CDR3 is TGTGCCAGCAGCCAAACCGGGAGGAACTACGAGCAGTACTTC.

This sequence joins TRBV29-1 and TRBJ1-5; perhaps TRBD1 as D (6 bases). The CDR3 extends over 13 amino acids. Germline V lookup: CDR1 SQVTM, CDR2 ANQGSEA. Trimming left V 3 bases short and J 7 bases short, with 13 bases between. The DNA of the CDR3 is TGCAGCGTTGAGGTTTCAGGGGACCAGCCCCAGCATTTT. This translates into CSVEVSGDQPQHF.